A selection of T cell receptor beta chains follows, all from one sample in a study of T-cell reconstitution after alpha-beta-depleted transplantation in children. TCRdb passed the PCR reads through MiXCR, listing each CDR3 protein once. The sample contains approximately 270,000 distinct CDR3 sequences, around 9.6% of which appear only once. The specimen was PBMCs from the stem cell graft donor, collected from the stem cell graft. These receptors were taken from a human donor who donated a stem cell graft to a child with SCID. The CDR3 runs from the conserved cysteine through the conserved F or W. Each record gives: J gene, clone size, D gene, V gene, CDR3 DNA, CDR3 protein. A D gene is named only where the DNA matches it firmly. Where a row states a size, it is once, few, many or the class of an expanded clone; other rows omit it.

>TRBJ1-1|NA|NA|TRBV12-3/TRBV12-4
TGTGCCAGCAGTTTTGTCGGCATACAAAGGACTGAAGCTTTCTTT
CASSFVGIQRTEAFF
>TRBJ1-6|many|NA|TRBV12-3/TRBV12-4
TGTGCCAGCAGGACAGGAGATTCACCCCTCCACTTT
CASRTGDSPLHF
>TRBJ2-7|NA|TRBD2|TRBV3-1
TGTGCCAGCAGCGGCGGGCCTAGCGGTACCTACGAGCAGTACTTC
CASSGGPSGTYEQYF
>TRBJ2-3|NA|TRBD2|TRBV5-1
TGCGCCAGCAGCCCGGGACTAGCGGGGGTAGATACGCAGTATTTT
CASSPGLAGVDTQYF
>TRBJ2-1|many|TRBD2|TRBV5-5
TGTGCCAGCAGCTCCCTAGCGGGGGCCTCCAATGAGCAGTTCTTC
CASSSLAGASNEQFF
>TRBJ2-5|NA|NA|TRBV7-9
TGTGCCAGCAGCTTAGTGACAGGGACTCGAGAGACCCAGTACTTC
CASSLVTGTRETQYF
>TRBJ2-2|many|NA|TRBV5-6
TGTGCCAGCAGCTTGTTCGGGACGAACACCGGGGAGCTGTTTTTT
CASSLFGTNTGELFF
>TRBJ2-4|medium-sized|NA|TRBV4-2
TGTGCCAGCAGCCAAGAAGCTACCCCCACCATTCAGTACTTC
CASSQEATPTIQYF
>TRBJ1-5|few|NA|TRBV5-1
TGCGCCAGCAGCTTGGATCCGAGTAGCAATCAGCCCCAGCATTTT
CASSLDPSSNQPQHF
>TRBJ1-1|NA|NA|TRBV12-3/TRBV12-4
TGTGCCAGCAGTTTAGATTGGGCGGGGGGCACTGAAGCTTTCTTT
CASSLDWAGGTEAFF
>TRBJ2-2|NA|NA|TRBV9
TGTGCCAGCAGCGTTCTAGCCTCCGGCGGGGAGCTGTTTTTT
CASSVLASGGELFF
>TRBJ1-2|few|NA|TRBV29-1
TGCAGCGTTGAAGACCCAATCGGTCAGGGGAGTAACTATGGCTACACCTTC
CSVEDPIGQGSNYGYTF
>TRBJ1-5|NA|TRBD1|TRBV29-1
TGCAGCGCTACGGGACAGGGGGCAGGTCAGCCCCAGCATTTT
CSATGQGAGQPQHF
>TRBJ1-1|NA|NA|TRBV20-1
TGCAGTGCTGAAGCAGGCACTGAAGCTTTCTTT
CSAEAGTEAFF
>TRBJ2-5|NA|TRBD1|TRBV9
TGTGCCAGCAGCGTAGCTGAAGGGGGCCGGGAGACCCAGTACTTC
CASSVAEGGRETQYF
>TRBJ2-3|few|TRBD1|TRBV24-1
TGTGCCACCAGTGACCGTGGGACAGGCACAGATACGCAGTATTTT
CATSDRGTGTDTQYF
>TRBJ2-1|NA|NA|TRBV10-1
TGCGCCAGCAGTGAGTCGGGCCCTAAAAATGAGCAGTTCTTC
CASSESGPKNEQFF
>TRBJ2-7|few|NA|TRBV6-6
TGTGCCAGCAGAGGTAGGCTCTACGAGCAGTACTTC
CASRGRLYEQYF
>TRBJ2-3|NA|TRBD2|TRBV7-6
TGTGCCAGCAGCGCCACGGCGGGGGGGCCCGATACGCAGTATTTT
CASSATAGGPDTQYF
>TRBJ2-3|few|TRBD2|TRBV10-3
TGTGCCATCAGTGGTGGGACTAGCGGGGGCGAGAATACGCAGTATTTT
CAISGGTSGGENTQYF
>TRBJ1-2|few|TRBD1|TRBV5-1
TGCGCCAGCAGCTCTCCGGGACAGGAGTTCGGCTACACCTTC
CASSSPGQEFGYTF
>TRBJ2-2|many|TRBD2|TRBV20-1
TGCAGTGCAGAGAGGACGGCTAGCGGAAACACCGGGGAGCTGTTTTTT
CSAERTASGNTGELFF
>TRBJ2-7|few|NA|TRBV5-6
TGTGCCAGCAGCCCCACAGGGTTCGAGCAGTACTTC
CASSPTGFEQYF
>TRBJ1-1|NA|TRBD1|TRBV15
TGTGCCACGGGGGACAGGGGGAACACTGAAGCTTTCTTT
CATGDRGNTEAFF
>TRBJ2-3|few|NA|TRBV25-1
TGTGCCAGCAGTGGGGACGTGTGGGATACGCAGTATTTT
CASSGDVWDTQYF
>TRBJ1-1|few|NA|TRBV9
TGTGCCAGCAGCGCGACAGTGGCTATGAACACTGAAGCTTTCTTT
CASSATVAMNTEAFF
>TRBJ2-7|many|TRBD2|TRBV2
TGTGCCAGCAGTGAAGCGAGGACTAGCGGGGCTTCGTACTTC
CASSEARTSGASYF
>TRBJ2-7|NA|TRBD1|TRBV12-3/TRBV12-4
TGTGCCAGCAGTCCGGGACAGCCATACTACGAGCAGTACTTC
CASSPGQPYYEQYF
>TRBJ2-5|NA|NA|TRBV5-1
TGCGCCAGCAGCTTGGCCAAGAGGGCCCCCGGAGAGACCCAGTACTTC
CASSLAKRAPGETQYF
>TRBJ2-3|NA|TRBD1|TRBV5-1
TGCGCCAGCAGCTTGGCCGTAGGGGGCCAACGCACAGATACGCAGTATTTT
CASSLAVGGQRTDTQYF
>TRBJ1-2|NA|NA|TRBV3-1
TGTGCCAGCAGCCGTACGAACACTCAGGGCGGCGGCTACACCTTC
CASSRTNTQGGGYTF
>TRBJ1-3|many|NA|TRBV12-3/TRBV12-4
TGTGCCAGCAGTTTAGGGGGCCTCTCTGGAAACACCATATATTTT
CASSLGGLSGNTIYF
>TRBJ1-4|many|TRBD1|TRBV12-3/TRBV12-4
TGTGCCAGCAGCCCGACAGGGGGCAGTGAAAAACTGTTTTTT
CASSPTGGSEKLFF
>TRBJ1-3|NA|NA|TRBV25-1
TGTGCCAGCAGTGATGGGGGCTCTGGAAACACCATATATTTT
CASSDGGSGNTIYF
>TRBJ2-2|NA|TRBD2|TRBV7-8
TGTGCCAGCAGCTTCGCGGGGGGCACAACCGGGGAGCTGTTTTTT
CASSFAGGTTGELFF
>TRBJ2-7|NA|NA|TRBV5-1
TGCGCCAGCAGCTTAGGAAGCGGGCCCATCTCCTACGAGCAGTACTTC
CASSLGSGPISYEQYF
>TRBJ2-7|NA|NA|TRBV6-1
TGTGCCAGCAGGCGAAGGGACCGGCCTTACGAGCAGTACTTC
CASRRRDRPYEQYF
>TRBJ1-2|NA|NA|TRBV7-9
TGTGCCAGCAGCTTAGCGTCCCAGCCCCGCTCCACCTTC
CASSLASQPRSTF
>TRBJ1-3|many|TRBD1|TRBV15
TGTGCCACCAGCGGAGGCTTGACAGGGACTGGAAACACCATATATTTT
CATSGGLTGTGNTIYF
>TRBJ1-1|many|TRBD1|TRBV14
TGTGCCAGCAGAGGGGGACAGACAAAAACCGGTGAAGCTTTCTTT
CASRGGQTKTGEAFF
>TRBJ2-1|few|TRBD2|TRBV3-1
TGTGCCAGCAGCCTTCTCACCGGGACTAGCGGTTCGGAGGAGCAGTTCTTC
CASSLLTGTSGSEEQFF
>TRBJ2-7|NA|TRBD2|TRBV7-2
TGTGCCAGCAGCGGACTAGCCACTTACGAGCAGTACTTC
CASSGLATYEQYF
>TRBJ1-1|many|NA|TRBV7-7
TGTGCCAGCAGCTTAGAAGCGGGTACTGAAGCTTTCTTT
CASSLEAGTEAFF
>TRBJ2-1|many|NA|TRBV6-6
TGTGCCAGCAGCCCTCTTGACAATGAGCAGTTCTTC
CASSPLDNEQFF
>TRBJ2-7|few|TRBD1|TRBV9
TGTGCCAGCAGCGTAGGGTCAGGGGGAACCTACGAGCAGTACTTC
CASSVGSGGTYEQYF
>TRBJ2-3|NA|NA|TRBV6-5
TGTGCCAGCAGCCCCCCTCCCACGCAGTATTTT
CASSPPPTQYF
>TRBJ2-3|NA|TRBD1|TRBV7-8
TGTGCCAGCAGCCTGGGACAGCCCGGCGGGGATACGCAGTATTTT
CASSLGQPGGDTQYF
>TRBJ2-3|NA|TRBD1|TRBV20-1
TGCAGTGCTGTCACAGGGGTAACGCAGTATTTT
CSAVTGVTQYF
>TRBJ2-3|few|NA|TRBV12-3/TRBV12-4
TGTGCCAGCAGTTTATTCGAAGGCACAGATACGCAGTATTTT
CASSLFEGTDTQYF
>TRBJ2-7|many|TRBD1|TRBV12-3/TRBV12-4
TGTGCCAGCAGACTAACCGGGACAGGGATGTACGAGCAGTACTTC
CASRLTGTGMYEQYF
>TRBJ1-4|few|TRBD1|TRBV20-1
TGCAGTGTACAGGACAGGAATGAAAAACTGTTTTTT
CSVQDRNEKLFF
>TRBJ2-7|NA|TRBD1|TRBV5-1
TGCGCCAGCAGCGTCGGGACAGCCTACGAGCAGTACTTC
CASSVGTAYEQYF
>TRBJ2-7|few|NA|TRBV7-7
TGTGCTAGCAGCCCGGACATTAGCTCCTACGAGCAGTACTTC
CASSPDISSYEQYF
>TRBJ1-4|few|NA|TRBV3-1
TGTGCCAGCAGCCAAGGAAGGGCAACTAATGAAAAACTGTTTTTT
CASSQGRATNEKLFF